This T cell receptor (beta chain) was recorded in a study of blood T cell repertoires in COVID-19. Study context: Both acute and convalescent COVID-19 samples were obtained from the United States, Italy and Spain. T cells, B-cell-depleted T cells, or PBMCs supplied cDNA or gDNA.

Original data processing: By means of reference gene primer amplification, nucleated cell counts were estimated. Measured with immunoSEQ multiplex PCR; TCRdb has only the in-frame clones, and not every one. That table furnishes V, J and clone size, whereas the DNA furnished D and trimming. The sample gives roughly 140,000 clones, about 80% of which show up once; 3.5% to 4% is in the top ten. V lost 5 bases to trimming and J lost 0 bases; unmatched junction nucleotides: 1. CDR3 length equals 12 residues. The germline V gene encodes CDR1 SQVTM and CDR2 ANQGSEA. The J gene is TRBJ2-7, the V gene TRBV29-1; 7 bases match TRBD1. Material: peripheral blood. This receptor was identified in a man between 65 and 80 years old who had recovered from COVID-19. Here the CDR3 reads CSVRQGSYEQYF. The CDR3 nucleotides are TGCAGCGTTCGACAGGGCTCCTACGAGCAGTACTTC.